This TCR beta chain was captured in a study of CD8+ T cells in alopecia areata. Study-level background: Treated patients swallowed 5 to 10 mg of oral tofacitinib twice daily.

This CDR3 is built from 14 residues. The ends were cut back, 8 bases at V and 0 bases at J, with 13 bases in the middle. Germline CDR1 reads LNHDA; CDR2 reads SQIVND (reference sequence). This clone was picked up a small number of times. Lesional scalp punch biopsies and peripheral blood were collected from alopecia areata patients. RNA extraction was followed by reverse transcription into cDNA, which acted as the sequencing template. Profiling relied on immunoSEQ multiplex PCR, and the TCRdb table lists in-frame clones only, not all of them. Among 100,000 to 150,000 clones listed, approximately 49% were seen once.

The gene calls are TRBV19 and TRBJ1-1; D unclear. The sequences come from CD8+ T cells sorted from blood, collected at week 0. The receptor's source is a human donor with alopecia areata. In DNA form, the CDR3 reads TGTGCCAGTCTTCTTCGACACATGAACACTGAAGCTTTCTTT. Its translation is CASLLRHMNTEAFF.